This T cell receptor beta chain emerged from a study of T-cell memory formation after mild COVID-19. Overall study: The two donors had largely donor-specific TCR clusters. Points from the study as a whole: Among clones contracting day 15 to 85, CD4/CD8 was balanced, whereas later expanders leaned CD4+. Among CD4+ contracting clones, most were CM and EM, and CD8+ ones EMRA. Some SARS-CoV-2-responding clones were already detected in memory before infection.

This CDR3 has 14 residues. Trimming removed 5 bases from V and 3 bases from J, with 13 bases in between. TCRdb reanalysed the 5' RACE reads using MiXCR and keeps one entry per CDR3 protein. The sample has hundreds of thousands of distinct CDR3 sequences, 20% to 25% seen once; the top ten hold approximately 13%. As regards this clonotype: Its antigen is not identified.

V is TRBV12-3 or TRBV12-4 and J is TRBJ1-2; a weak D match, TRBD1 (5 bases). The sequenced sample consisted of PBMCs or a T cell subset sorted from them (not recorded which). This clonotype was sampled from an adult woman who had mild COVID-19 (a few samples of this study predate the infection). Cell type and time point are not known. The CDR3 sequence: CASSPTGTYYGYTF. CDR3 sequence (DNA): TGTGCCAGCAGTCCGACCGGGACTTACTATGGCTACACCTTC.